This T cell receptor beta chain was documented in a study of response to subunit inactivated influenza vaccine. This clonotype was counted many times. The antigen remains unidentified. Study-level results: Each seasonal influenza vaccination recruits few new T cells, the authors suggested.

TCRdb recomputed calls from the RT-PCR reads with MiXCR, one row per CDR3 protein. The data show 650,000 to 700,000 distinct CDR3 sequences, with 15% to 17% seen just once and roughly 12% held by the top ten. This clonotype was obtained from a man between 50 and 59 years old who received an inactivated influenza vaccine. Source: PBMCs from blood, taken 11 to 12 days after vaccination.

The CDR3 nucleotides are TGCAGTGCTAGAGATCGACTAGCGGGAGCAATCAATGAGCAGTTCTTC. Protein product: CSARDRLAGAINEQFF. The chain uses TRBV20-1 and TRBJ2-1, with 12 bases that match TRBD2. This CDR3 comprises 16 residues. CDR1 and CDR2 from the germline V gene are DFQATT and SNEGSKA (reference sequence). V lost 0 bases, J lost 6 bases, and 6 bases stayed unmatched.